These 24 T cell receptor beta chains came from one sample sequenced in a study of T cell responses to AZD1222 COVID-19 vaccine. Clones were sequenced by immunoSEQ multiplex PCR, and TCRdb holds only the in-frame ones, with some missing. Among some 150,000 clones listed, about 90% were seen once. Source: peripheral blood, taken on day 0 of AZD1222 vaccination. The receptors stem from an adult in good health.

Only one count was recorded for this clone. The chain is built from TRBV4-3 and TRBJ2-3; TRBD2 aligns across 7 bases. This CDR3 has 14 residues. From germline, CDR1 is LGHNA and CDR2 YSLEER. V dropped 4 bases and J dropped 2; count of bases not matched to a gene: 3. The CDR3 region is CASSLSGATDTQYF. The CDR3 DNA reads as TGCGCCAGCAGCCTCAGCGGGGCCACAGATACGCAGTATTTT.

V and J are TRBV2 and TRBJ2-5; D might be TRBD1 (5 bases). Trimming took 5 bases from V and 4 from J, leaving 11 bases between them. The CDR3 totals 13 residues. Germline-derived CDR1 and CDR2 are SNHLY and FYNNEI. This chain's CDR3 is CASSFGRVETQYF. CDR3 nucleotides: TGTGCCAGCAGTTTTGGCAGGGTAGAGACCCAGTACTTC. The full variable domain, completed using reference TRBV2 and TRBJ2-5, is EPEVTQTPSHQVTQMGQEVILRCVPISNHLYFYWYRQILGQKVEFLVSFYNNEISEKSEIFDDQFSVERPDGSNFTLKIRSTKLEDSAMYFCASSFGRVETQYFGPGTRLLVL.

This clone appeared once. The chain uses TRBV2 and TRBJ1-5; 10 bases line up with TRBD1. J gave up 4 bases and V 4 bases, and 1 base lay outside the gene matches. The CDR3 loop spans 14 amino acids. The germline gives CDR1 SNHLY, CDR2 FYNNEI. This CDR3 reads CASSGGQGNQPQHF. CDR3 bases: TGTGCCAGCAGTGGGGGACAGGGGAATCAGCCCCAGCATTTT.

The gene calls are TRBV7-8 and TRBJ1-5, with 8 bases matching TRBD1. Germline values: CDR1 SGHVS, CDR2 FQNEAQ. CDR3 length: 16 amino acids. The junction had 7 bases not matched to a gene; V was cut back by 3 bases and J by 3 bases. DNA for the CDR3: TGTGCCAGCAGCTTCCTCCAGGGGGCTAACAATCAGCCCCAGCATTTT. Translating gives CASSFLQGANNQPQHF.

The chain has TRBV3-1 (or the pseudogene TRBV3-2) and TRBJ2-3; tentatively, D is TRBD2 (5 bases). Trimming removed 3 bases at V and 12 bases at J, with 28 bases between. CDR1 is LGHDT, CDR2 YNNKEL, per germline (reference sequence). The CDR3 covers 17 residues. CDR3: CASSHHKRRLTRRNQYF. The CDR3 DNA reads TGTGCCAGCAGCCATCATAAAAGGAGACTAACCCGCCGCAATCAGTATTTT.

The chain joins TRBV3-1 (or the pseudogene TRBV3-2) to TRBJ2-5; D is ambiguous. Trimming took off 0 bases at V and 5 bases at J, with 7 bases between the two ends. The germline CDR1 and CDR2 sequences are LGHDT and YNNKEL (reference sequence). CDR3 length equals 13 residues. CDR3 protein: CASSQDVWETQYF. The CDR3 nucleotides are TGTGCCAGCAGCCAAGATGTGTGGGAGACCCAGTACTTC.

V gene TRBV9 combines with J gene TRBJ2-1; D is possibly TRBD2 (6 bases). The CDR3 has 16 residues. CDR1 is SGDLS and CDR2 is YYNGEE in the germline V gene. Trimming took off 4 bases at V and 4 bases at J, with 18 bases between the two ends. DNA of the CDR3: TGTGCCAGCAGCCTGACATTGTCGGGGGTTTACAATGAGCAGTTCTTC. It codes for CASSLTLSGVYNEQFF.

The chain is built from TRBV5-4 and TRBJ2-5; 7 positions agree with TRBD1. Germline CDR1 and CDR2: SGHNT and YYREEE (reference sequence). CDR3 length: 14 amino acids. V was pared by 4 bases and J by 4 bases, with 7 bases of the junction left unmatched. This CDR3 reads CASSQTGIGETQYF. DNA of the CDR3: TGTGCCAGCAGCCAGACAGGGATCGGAGAGACCCAGTACTTC. Full variable domain (remainder filled in from reference TRBV5-4 and TRBJ2-5): ETGVTQSPTHLIKTRGQQVTLRCSSQSGHNTVSWYQQALGQGPQFIFQYYREEENGRGNFPPRFSGLQFPNYSSELNVNALELDDSALYLCASSQTGIGETQYFGPGTRLLVL.

J is TRBJ2-2 and V is TRBV7-3; D is uncertain. Deletions cut 2 bases from V and 0 bases from J, with 19 bases between. CDR3 length equals 19 residues. Germline-derived CDR1 and CDR2 are SGHTA and FQGTGA. DNA for the CDR3: TGTGCCAGCAGCTTACGGCCGGTCATGGTGAGATCGAACACCGGGGAGCTGTTTTTT. It yields the protein CASSLRPVMVRSNTGELFF.

The rearrangement uses TRBV4-2 and TRBJ1-2; tentatively, D is TRBD1 (5 bases). Germline assignment: CDR1 LGHNA and CDR2 YNFKEQ. V was clipped by 3 bases and J by 0 bases, with 11 bases between them. The CDR3 runs 15 residues. CDR3 bases: TGTGCCAGCAGCCAGACCGACAGTCCTAACTATGGCTACACCTTC. Translating it yields CASSQTDSPNYGYTF.

This clone was detected once. The chain joins TRBV5-5 to TRBJ1-6; perhaps TRBD1 as D (6 bases). From germline, CDR1 is SGHKS and CDR2 YYEKEE (reference sequence). This CDR3 has 16 residues. V was shortened by 0 bases and J by 4 bases, with 11 bases between the two germline ends. The CDR3 protein is CASSLGDRSYNSPLHF. DNA for the CDR3: TGTGCCAGCAGCTTGGGTGACAGGAGTTATAATTCACCCCTCCACTTT.

This clone was seen only once. The chain has TRBV28 and TRBJ1-5; D unresolved. Germline V gene sequence: CDR1 MDHEN, CDR2 SYDVKM. The CDR3 contains 14 residues. The germline V and J ends were trimmed by 8 bases and 1 base, with 12 bases remaining between them. As DNA, the CDR3 is TGTGCCAGCCGGGTCGGAGGGAGCAATCAGCCCCAGCATTTT. Translating gives CASRVGGSNQPQHF.

The CDR3 DNA sequence: TGTGCCAGCTCACCAATACAGGGTAGGGGAACTGAAGCTTTCTTT. It is translated as CASSPIQGRGTEAFF. The chain links TRBV18 to TRBJ1-1, with D perhaps matching TRBD1 (6 bases). Germline V gene sequence: CDR1 KGHSH, CDR2 LQKENI. V gave up 2 bases and J gave up 5 bases, with 15 bases separating them. This CDR3 is 15 amino acids long.

This clone was picked up one time. The chain combines TRBV27 with TRBJ2-1; D is unclear. Germline CDR1 and CDR2: MNHEY and SMNVEV (reference sequence). Trimming stripped 4 bases from V and 8 bases from J, with 15 bases between. This CDR3 spans 14 amino acids. CDR3 sequence: CASSSVSQTHEQFF. As DNA, the CDR3 is TGTGCCAGCAGTTCTGTGAGCCAGACGCATGAGCAGTTCTTC.

The chain uses TRBV28 and TRBJ2-7, with D possibly being TRBD1 or TRBD2 (5 bases each). Germline V gene sequence: CDR1 MDHEN, CDR2 SYDVKM. The CDR3 is 14 residues long. Trimming left V 7 bases short and J 6 bases short, with 19 bases between. CDR3: CASTEGIEVSEQYF. For the CDR3, the DNA is TGTGCCAGCACCGAGGGGATTGAGGTGTCCGAGCAGTACTTC.

The chain couples TRBV28 to TRBJ2-7; D remains unclear. Per germline, CDR1 MDHEN and CDR2 SYDVKM. Trimming removed 8 bases at V and 3 bases at J, with 8 bases between. CDR3 size: 11 residues. The CDR3 region is CASGTSYEQYF. DNA for the CDR3: TGTGCCAGCGGAACCAGCTACGAGCAGTACTTC.

This clone was seen just once. The chain couples TRBV24-1 to TRBJ1-5; 7 bases line up with TRBD1. The V gene's germline CDR1 is KGHDR and CDR2 SFDVKD. V lost 7 bases and J lost 4; bases outside the gene matches: 9. The CDR3 is 15 amino acids. DNA for the CDR3: TGTGCCACCAGAGAACGGGACAGTAAGAATCAGCCCCAGCATTTT. Translating gives CATRERDSKNQPQHF.

The gene calls are TRBV21-1 and TRBJ2-5; TRBD1, the table's D call, lacks a check against the DNA. TRBV21-1 is a listed pseudogene. CDR3 size: 15 residues. The CDR3: CASSKGTQGEETQYF. The CDR3 region has the DNA TGTGCCAGCAGCAAAGGTACGCAGGGGGAAGAGACCCAGTACTTC.

This chain connects TRBV5-1 to TRBJ2-5; 11 bases line up with TRBD2. The germline V gene has CDR1 SGHRS and CDR2 YFSETQ. This CDR3 region has 14 residues. Trimming at V came to 5 bases and at J to 2 bases, leaving 2 bases not matched to a gene. The CDR3 DNA is TGCGCCAGCAGTAGGACTAGCGGGCAAGAGACCCAGTACTTC. It codes for CASSRTSGQETQYF.

This chain links TRBV9 with TRBJ2-5; maybe TRBD2 (6 bases). The CDR3 is made up of 14 amino acids. V was trimmed by 2 bases and J by 5 bases, leaving 13 bases between them. Germline lookup yields CDR1 SGDLS and CDR2 YYNGEE. CDR3 DNA sequence: TGTGCCAGCAGCGTCGGGGGAAATGTCGAGACCCAGTACTTC. Translating it yields CASSVGGNVETQYF. Drawing the rest from reference TRBV9 and TRBJ2-5, the complete variable domain is DSGVTQTPKHLITATGQRVTLRCSPRSGDLSVYWYQQSLDQGLQFLIQYYNGEERAKGNILERFSAQQFPDLHSELNLSSLELGDSALYFCASSVGGNVETQYFGPGTRLLVL.

The V and J genes are TRBV25-1 and TRBJ1-5; TRBD1 agrees at 8 bases. The CDR3 extends over 14 amino acids. V lost 5 bases and J lost 1; bases outside the gene matches: 1. Germline values: CDR1 MGHDK, CDR2 SYGVNS. The CDR3 loop reads CASSYRGSNQPQHF. The CDR3 DNA sequence: TGTGCCAGCAGTTACAGGGGGAGCAATCAGCCCCAGCATTTT. Together with reference TRBV25-1 and TRBJ1-5, the CDR3 gives the full variable domain: EADIYQTPRYLVIGTGKKITLECSQTMGHDKMYWYQQDPGMELHLIHYSYGVNSTEKGDLSSESTVSRIRTEHFPLTLESARPSHTSQYLCASSYRGSNQPQHFGDGTRLSIL.

The chain is built from TRBV4-3 and TRBJ1-2, with D perhaps matching TRBD1 (6 bases). The CDR3 is made up of 16 amino acids. V was trimmed by 0 bases and J by 0 bases, leaving 11 bases between them. The V gene's germline CDR1 is LGHNA and CDR2 YSLEER. The CDR3 DNA reads TGCGCCAGCAGCCAAGATAATAACAGGGCTAACTATGGCTACACCTTC. It translates to CASSQDNNRANYGYTF.

This clone was counted only a few times. V is TRBV9 and J is TRBJ1-2, with a possible D match to TRBD1 (5 bases). This CDR3 comprises 14 residues. From germline, CDR1 is SGDLS and CDR2 YYNGEE. Trimming took off 4 bases at V and 4 bases at J, with 14 bases between the two ends. The CDR3 here is CASSSRTTVYGYTF. The CDR3 nucleotides read TGTGCCAGCAGCTCCCGAACGACAGTCTATGGCTACACCTTC. The variable domain in full, completed from reference TRBV9 and TRBJ1-2, reads DSGVTQTPKHLITATGQRVTLRCSPRSGDLSVYWYQQSLDQGLQFLIQYYNGEERAKGNILERFSAQQFPDLHSELNLSSLELGDSALYFCASSSRTTVYGYTFGSGTRLTVV.

This clone showed up just a few times. V and J are TRBV24-1 and TRBJ2-7; D unclear. V lost 2 bases to trimming and J lost 4 bases, with 2 bases between them. Germline values: CDR1 KGHDR, CDR2 SFDVKD. There are 11 residues in the CDR3. The CDR3 is CATSDSYEQYF. The CDR3 coding sequence is TGTGCCACCAGTGATTCTTACGAGCAGTACTTC.